This T cell receptor (beta chain) was sequenced during a study of blood T cells in healthy people across ages. A second PCR of 7 to 11 cycles used a sample-barcoded 5' primer and a J-beta primer mix. Each CDR3 protein gets one entry after TCRdb re-called the 5' RACE reads with MiXCR. Of 950,000 to 1,200,000 distinct CDR3 sequences listed, more than 30% were seen once; the top ten hold around 13%. The germline CDR1 and CDR2 sequences are MNHEY and SVGAGI. V was pared by 7 bases and J by 0 bases, with 13 bases between. This CDR3 has 15 amino acids. Samples each yielded at least 6 micrograms of total RNA.

The sequence was collected from a man aged 18 to 35 in good health. The sequenced material came from blood. The chain combines TRBV6-5 with TRBJ2-1, with a weak D call TRBD2 (6 bases). The CDR3 bases are TGTGCCAGCAACCAACTGGGGGGCTCCTACAATGAGCAGTTCTTC. Translated: CASNQLGGSYNEQFF.